This entry lists 5 T cell receptor beta chains sequenced from one sample in a study of shared clonotypes between healthy human individuals. Method: immunoSEQ multiplex PCR; TCRdb's copy keeps in-frame clones and lacks some. The sample comprises a few hundred thousand clones, roughly 70% of which are singletons, and more than 9% rests with the top ten. Input material: memory CD4+ T cells sorted from blood. Subset given: CD45RA-negative fraction. The receptor source for this set is a young man in good health.

The chain carries TRBV2 and TRBJ1-3; the D is unclear. Germline V CDR1 and CDR2: SNHLY, FYNNEI. The V end lost 1 base, the J end lost 2 bases, and 9 bases lay between the germline ends. The length of the CDR3 is 15 residues. CDR3 residues: CASSEGFRAGNTIYF. DNA of the CDR3: TGTGCCAGCAGTGAAGGGTTCCGGGCTGGAAACACCATATATTTT.

The V gene is TRBV2, the J gene TRBJ1-5; 7 nucleotides match TRBD1. Germline V gene data show CDR1 as SNHLY and CDR2 as FYNNEI. This CDR3 contains 13 residues. V dropped 6 bases and J dropped 4; count of bases not matched to a gene: 3. The CDR3 reads CASRGQTNQPQHF. The CDR3 region has the DNA TGTGCCAGCAGGGGACAGACTAATCAGCCCCAGCATTTT.

CDR3 sequence reads: CASSLVRGQPQHF. The CDR3 DNA is TGTGCCAGCAGTTTAGTTCGAGGGCAGCCCCAGCATTTT. This chain joins TRBV28 and TRBJ1-5, with D hard to call. This CDR3 has 13 residues. V lost 2 bases and J lost 7, with 9 bases in between. The germline V gene encodes CDR1 MDHEN and CDR2 SYDVKM. Full variable domain (outside the CDR3, taken from reference TRBV28 and TRBJ1-5): DVKVTQSSRYLVKRTGEKVFLECVQDMDHENMFWYRQDPGLGLRLIYFSYDVKMKEKGDIPEGYSVSREKKERFSLILESASTNQTSMYLCASSLVRGQPQHFGDGTRLSIL.

This clone appeared a single time. The chain employs TRBV18 and TRBJ1-3; the D gene is possibly TRBD1 (5 bases). The germline gives CDR1 KGHSH, CDR2 LQKENI. The ends were cut back, 0 bases at V and 14 bases at J, with 11 bases in the middle. The CDR3 covers 12 residues. CDR3 in amino acids: CASSPPGLPLYF. CDR3 nucleotides: TGTGCCAGCTCACCACCGGGACTTCCCCTATATTTT.

The chain joins TRBV5-1 to TRBJ2-2; the D is unclear. The ends were cut back, 1 base at V and 0 bases at J, with 4 bases in the middle. Looked up from germline, CDR1 is SGHRS and CDR2 is YFSETQ. This CDR3 is 14 amino acids long. CDR3 bases: TGCGCCAGCAGCTTGCCAACGAACACCGGGGAGCTGTTTTTT. This codes for CASSLPTNTGELFF. The full variable domain, its missing parts supplied by reference TRBV5-1 and TRBJ2-2, is KAGVTQTPRYLIKTRGQQVTLSCSPISGHRSVSWYQQTPGQGLQFLFEYFSETQRNKGNFPGRFSGRQFSNSRSEMNVSTLELGDSALYLCASSLPTNTGELFFGEGSRLTVL.